This T cell receptor beta chain was sequenced during a study of cytomegalovirus exposure and HLA in healthy donors. It was with 60 Vbeta and 13 Jbeta primers that the PCR ran. Sequencing was performed with immunoSEQ multiplex PCR; in TCRdb, only in-frame clones are kept and a portion is missing. The sample lists 140,000 to 150,000 clones; 75% to 90% were seen once. Germline values: CDR1 SGHAT, CDR2 FQNNGV. The CDR3 totals 13 residues. V dropped 5 bases and J dropped 3 bases, with 10 bases sitting between them. The TCR comes from a man aged 40-50 years in good health and CMV-seronegative. What was sequenced was PBMCs. This chain joins TRBV11-2 and TRBJ1-2, with D maybe TRBD1 (5 bases). The DNA for the CDR3 is TGTGCCAGCAGCCCCGACAGATACTATGGCTACACCTTC. Translated, it gives CASSPDRYYGYTF. The variable domain in full, with the rest retrieved from reference TRBV11-2 and TRBJ1-2, is EAGVAQSPRYKIIEKRQSVAFWCNPISGHATLYWYQQILGQGPKLLIQFQNNGVVDDSQLPKDRFSAERLKGVDSTLKIQPAKLEDSAVYLCASSPDRYYGYTFGSGTRLTVV.